These 32 T cell receptor beta chains came from one sample sequenced in a study of control samples from healthy donors and cancer patients (dated by TCRdb to 2018 to 2021). To prepare the library, the immunoSEQ multiplex PCR assay was applied. TCRdb holds this immuneACCESS table with in-frame rearrangements only. Some clones are missing; in checked studies, unresolved V genes explain under half, and the rest has no known cause. The sample table holds around 110,000 clones, of which 70% to 90% were seen once. The ten largest clones add up to roughly 2.5% of the sample. Sequenced: blood. These receptor sequences come from a woman between 65 and 79 years old in good health.

This clone has just one count. V and J are TRBV2 and TRBJ1-6; D ambiguous. Trimming pared 1 base from V and 8 bases from J, leaving 6 bases between. The CDR3 has 13 residues. Germline V CDR1 and CDR2: SNHLY, FYNNEI. The CDR3 DNA reads as TGTGCCAGCAGTGAAGGCCTGGATTCACCCCTCCACTTT. Translation: CASSEGLDSPLHF.

The rearrangement joins TRBV6-5 to TRBJ1-2; D unresolved. V was shortened by 6 bases and J by 2 bases, with 7 bases between the two germline ends. CDR1 is MNHEY, CDR2 SVGAGI, per germline. The CDR3 is 12 amino acids. This CDR3 reads CASSTPNYGYTF. CDR3 sequence (DNA): TGTGCCAGCAGCACTCCCAACTATGGCTACACCTTC.

The genes are TRBV14 and TRBJ2-1; 8 nucleotides agree with TRBD1. Germline values: CDR1 SGHDN, CDR2 FVKESK. V gave up 1 base and J gave up 14 bases; unmatched junction bases: 4. This CDR3 has 12 amino acids. CDR3 sequence: CASSQGRQGKFF. CDR3 coding DNA: TGTGCCAGCAGCCAAGGCCGACAGGGGAAGTTCTTC.

V usage is TRBV5-1 and J usage is TRBJ2-5, with 15 positions matching TRBD2. The CDR3 covers 18 residues. V was pared by 4 bases and J by 0 bases, with 7 bases of the junction left unmatched. Germline V gene data show CDR1 as SGHRS and CDR2 as YFSETQ. The DNA for the CDR3 is TGCGCCAGCAGCATAGGGACTAGCGGGGGGATGTACCAAGAGACCCAGTACTTC. This codes for CASSIGTSGGMYQETQYF.

V gene TRBV4-1 combines with J gene TRBJ2-3, with 9 positions matching TRBD2. The J segment lost 5 bases and the V segment lost 4 bases, leaving 10 bases of the junction unmatched. Per germline, CDR1 MGHRA and CDR2 YSYEKL. The CDR3 length is 16 residues. Here the CDR3 reads CASSPKVSGGIDTQYF. In DNA, the CDR3 is TGCGCCAGCAGCCCAAAAGTTAGCGGGGGAATAGATACGCAGTATTTT.

The rearrangement uses TRBV5-4 and TRBJ2-3, with D tentatively TRBD1 (6 bases). The germline CDR1 and CDR2 sequences are SGHNT and YYREEE (reference sequence). Trimming stripped 1 base from V and 2 bases from J, with 14 bases between. CDR3 size: 16 residues. The CDR3 bases are TGTGCCAGCAGCTTGTCCCCGGACAGAGACACAGATACGCAGTATTTT. This encodes CASSLSPDRDTDTQYF.

The V and J genes are TRBV5-1 and TRBJ2-5; weak D call: TRBD2 (5 bases). The CDR3 loop spans 13 amino acids. Germline V gene lookup returns CDR1 SGHRS and CDR2 YFSETQ. Trimming took 4 bases from V and 2 from J, leaving 9 bases between them. The CDR3 DNA reads TGCGCCAGCAGCCAGTCGGGGCAAGAGACCCAGTACTTC. This encodes CASSQSGQETQYF.

The J gene is TRBJ2-6, the V gene TRBV7-2; D ambiguous. Per germline, CDR1 SGHTA and CDR2 FQGNSA. V shed 3 bases and J shed 0 bases, with 12 bases lying between them. The CDR3 contains 17 residues. The CDR3 loop reads CASSLVDRRSGANVLTF. The CDR3 DNA sequence: TGTGCCAGCAGCTTGGTTGACCGTCGCTCTGGGGCCAACGTCCTGACTTTC.

DNA of the CDR3: TGTGCCAGATCCCGGGACAGCTCCTACGAGCAGTACTTC. Translated: CARSRDSSYEQYF. The genes are TRBV6-5 and TRBJ2-7; 7 bases are shared with TRBD1. V gave up 9 bases and J gave up 0 bases; unmatched junction bases: 5. This CDR3 comprises 13 residues. Germline CDR1 reads MNHEY; CDR2 reads SVGAGI.

The CDR3: CASSERTGKANYGYTF. The CDR3 DNA is TGTGCCAGCAGTGAGAGAACAGGAAAAGCTAACTATGGCTACACCTTC. V and J are TRBV2 and TRBJ1-2; a possible D gene is TRBD1 (5 bases). Trimming left V 3 bases short and J 0 bases short, with 14 bases between. The CDR3 contains 16 residues. The germline CDR1 and CDR2 sequences are SNHLY and FYNNEI.

This sequence joins TRBV6-5 and TRBJ2-5; D gene uncertain. The CDR3 covers 12 residues. Looked up from germline, CDR1 is MNHEY and CDR2 is SVGAGI. V dropped 8 bases and J dropped 3 bases, with 10 bases sitting between them. CDR3 region: CASGFDKETQYF. CDR3 nucleotide sequence: TGTGCCAGCGGGTTTGACAAAGAGACCCAGTACTTC.

This clone was counted once. This sequence joins TRBV2 and TRBJ1-2; unclear D gene. Between the trimmed V and J ends, which lost 3 bases and 4 bases, there was a span of 12 bases. The length of the CDR3 is 14 residues. Looked up from germline, CDR1 is SNHLY and CDR2 is FYNNEI. As DNA, the CDR3 is TGTGCCAGCAGTGAGACCCCGGGAGTCTATGGCTACACCTTC. Its translation is CASSETPGVYGYTF.

The V and J genes are TRBV6-4 and TRBJ2-5, with D perhaps matching TRBD1 (6 bases). The CDR3 has 12 residues. From germline, CDR1 is MRHNA and CDR2 SNTAGT. V lost 2 bases to trimming and J lost 13 bases, with 14 bases between them. The CDR3 sequence: CASSDVGGQLYF. DNA for the CDR3: TGTGCCAGCAGTGACGTTGGAGGACAGCTGTACTTC.

The V and J genes are TRBV10-3 and TRBJ2-5; 8 nucleotides match TRBD2. In germline, CDR1 is ENHRY, CDR2 SYGVKD. The CDR3 is made up of 13 amino acids. Germline trimming cut 10 bases from V and 4 bases from J; bases unmatched to any gene: 8. The CDR3 sequence is CATRGGVGETQYF. The CDR3 bases are TGTGCCACCCGGGGGGGTGTTGGAGAGACCCAGTACTTC.

Many counts were recorded for this clone. V and J are TRBV7-8 and TRBJ2-2; 9 positions match TRBD1. V was clipped by 5 bases and J by 6 bases; unmatched bases: 4. Germline lookup yields CDR1 SGHVS and CDR2 FQNEAQ. This CDR3 spans 14 amino acids. The CDR3, as DNA: TGTGCCAGCAGCGCACAGGGGGCGTCCGGGGAGCTGTTTTTT. It specifies CASSAQGASGELFF. Based on the CDR3 plus reference TRBV7-8 and TRBJ2-2, the full variable domain is GAGVSQSPRYKVAKRGQDVALRCDPISGHVSLFWYQQALGQGPEFLTYFQNEAQLDKSGLPSDRFFAERPEGSVSTLKIQRTQQEDSAVYLCASSAQGASGELFFGEGSRLTVL.

The chain carries TRBV12-3 or TRBV12-4 and TRBJ1-5; TRBD1 aligns across 9 bases. The CDR3 has 11 residues. J lost 12 bases, V lost 6 bases, and 3 bases had no gene match. CDR3: CASRNRGLQHF. Written as DNA, the CDR3 is TGTGCCAGCAGAAACAGGGGGCTCCAGCATTTT.

The chain carries TRBV27 and TRBJ1-5, with 8 bases lining up with TRBD1. J gave up 4 bases and V 5 bases, and 7 bases lay outside the gene matches. This CDR3 has 15 residues. CDR1 and CDR2 (germline): MNHEY, SMNVEV (reference sequence). The CDR3: CASSQQGGGNQPQHF. In DNA, the CDR3 is TGTGCCAGCAGTCAACAGGGGGGCGGGAATCAGCCCCAGCATTTT.

The chain recombines TRBV12-3 or TRBV12-4 with TRBJ1-1; possible D gene TRBD1, 5 bases. CDR3 size: 12 residues. The ends were cut back, 6 bases at V and 6 bases at J, with 11 bases in the middle. The CDR3 bases are TGTGCCAGCAGACGGGACGTCGCTGAAGCTTTCTTT. This codes for CASRRDVAEAFF.

This chain links TRBV3-1 (or the pseudogene TRBV3-2) with TRBJ1-2, with D possibly being TRBD1 (6 bases). The CDR3 is 15 amino acids. Germline CDR1 reads LGHDT; CDR2 reads YNNKEL (reference sequence). The V gene lost 1 base and the J gene lost 7 bases, with 16 bases spanning the gap. The CDR3 is CASSQVLSGGGGYTF. The CDR3 nucleotides read TGTGCCAGCAGCCAAGTTCTCTCCGGGGGCGGTGGCTACACCTTC.

V and J are TRBV5-4 and TRBJ2-5, with 16 bases aligning to TRBD2. CDR3 size: 17 residues. V lost 4 bases, J lost 1 base, and 4 bases stayed unmatched. Germline lookup yields CDR1 SGHNT and CDR2 YYREEE (reference sequence). CDR3 residues: CASSEGLAGGFQETQYF. CDR3 DNA: TGTGCCAGCAGCGAGGGACTAGCGGGGGGGTTCCAAGAGACCCAGTACTTC.

The chain couples TRBV24-1 to TRBJ2-3; 10 nucleotides agree with TRBD1. V lost 3 bases and J lost 3; bases outside the gene matches: 8. The CDR3 has 17 amino acids. CDR1 is KGHDR, CDR2 SFDVKD, per germline. The chain's CDR3 is CATSDHTPGQGTDTQYF. In nucleotides, the CDR3 is TGTGCCACCAGTGATCATACACCGGGACAGGGGACAGATACGCAGTATTTT.

This chain links TRBV19 with TRBJ1-4; 12 positions agree with TRBD1. Per germline, CDR1 LNHDA and CDR2 SQIVND (reference sequence). Losses at the gene ends were 7 bases for V and 8 bases for J; bases not matched to a gene: 5. CDR3 size: 14 residues. The DNA for the CDR3 is TGTGCCAGTACCCCTGGGACAGGGGGCGAAAAACTGTTTTTT. This sequence encodes CASTPGTGGEKLFF.

Notes on this clone: The sample holds other DNA sequences that translate to the same CDR3. The V call is TRBV6-2 or TRBV6-3, the J call TRBJ2-5; the D is unclear. Germline CDR1 is MNHEY and CDR2 is SVGEGT. CDR3 length equals 12 residues. The germline V and J ends were trimmed by 2 bases and 5 bases, with 6 bases remaining between them. The CDR3 sequence: CASSYTEETQYF. CDR3 in DNA: TGTGCCAGCAGTTACACGGAGGAGACCCAGTACTTC.

This chain connects TRBV6-5 to TRBJ1-1; 9 bases line up with TRBD1. Germline V CDR1 and CDR2: MNHEY, SVGAGI. Trimming at V came to 2 bases and at J to 1 base, leaving 5 bases not matched to a gene. The CDR3 loop spans 16 amino acids. The CDR3 here is CASSYRTGAKNTEAFF. CDR3 DNA: TGTGCCAGCAGTTACCGGACAGGGGCAAAGAACACTGAAGCTTTCTTT.

The table lists this clone with a few counts. The rearrangement uses TRBV7-9 and TRBJ2-1; TRBD2 might be the D (6 bases). The CDR3 contains 14 residues. The V and J ends lost 1 base and 5 bases respectively, with 9 bases between them. Per germline, CDR1 SEHNR and CDR2 FQNEAQ (reference sequence). The CDR3 region has the DNA TGTGCCAGCAGCTTAGGTCTAGCGAACAATGAGCAGTTCTTC. It codes for CASSLGLANNEQFF.

This clone was seen a single time. The chain links TRBV6-5 to TRBJ1-1; D possibly corresponds to TRBD1 (5 bases). In germline, CDR1 is MNHEY, CDR2 SVGAGI. The V end lost 1 base, the J end lost 4 bases, and 16 bases lay between the germline ends. This CDR3 has 16 residues. The CDR3 region has the DNA TGTGCCAGCAGTTACTGGGGAGGGGTTCCCAGCACTGAAGCTTTCTTT. This translates into CASSYWGGVPSTEAFF.

This clone was counted a single time. The rearrangement joins TRBV14 to TRBJ2-7, with 9 bases identical to TRBD2. Germline V lookup: CDR1 SGHDN, CDR2 FVKESK. Trimming removed 1 base from V and 3 bases from J; junction bases left unmatched: 4. The CDR3 is made up of 15 amino acids. DNA for the CDR3: TGTGCCAGCAGCCAAGCGAGCGGGGGGTTCTACGAGCAGTACTTC. Protein: CASSQASGGFYEQYF.

This clone appeared once. The chain recombines TRBV4-3 with TRBJ1-3; no definite D call. Germline CDR1 is LGHNA and CDR2 is YSLEER. Between the trimmed V and J ends, which lost 3 bases and 0 bases, there was a span of 12 bases. This CDR3 is built from 16 residues. The DNA for the CDR3 is TGCGCCAGCAGCCAGAACTGGCAGAGCTCTGGAAACACCATATATTTT. Amino acid sequence: CASSQNWQSSGNTIYF.

The rearrangement uses TRBV6-6 and TRBJ1-1, with D unresolved. The CDR3 is made up of 14 amino acids. Deletions cut 6 bases from V and 0 bases from J, with 11 bases between. Germline CDR1 reads MNHNY; CDR2 reads SVGAGI (reference sequence). The CDR3 region is CASSPGTMNTEAFF. The CDR3 DNA is TGTGCCAGCAGCCCGGGAACTATGAACACTGAAGCTTTCTTT.

The CDR3 spells CASSLQDFSGNTIYF. The CDR3 nucleotides read TGTGCCAGCAGCCTCCAGGATTTCTCTGGAAACACCATATATTTT. The V gene is TRBV7-2, the J gene TRBJ1-3; D is unresolved. CDR3 size: 15 residues. The germline gives CDR1 SGHTA, CDR2 FQGNSA. V lost 5 bases and J 0 bases, leaving 11 bases between the germline ends.

A single count supports this clone. CDR3 in amino acids: CASSLMTKGYTF. CDR3 nucleotides: TGTGCCAGCAGTTTAATGACAAAGGGCTACACCTTC. V gene TRBV28 combines with J gene TRBJ1-2; D gene uncertain. Germline V gene lookup returns CDR1 MDHEN and CDR2 SYDVKM. The CDR3 sequence is 12 residues long. The V gene lost 2 bases and the J gene lost 8 bases, with 9 bases spanning the gap.

The rearrangement joins TRBV7-2 to TRBJ1-5, with 9 bases lining up with TRBD1. From germline, CDR1 is SGHTA and CDR2 FQGNSA. Unmatched junction bases numbered 13, after V lost 1 base and J lost 9 bases. The CDR3 consists of 17 residues. The CDR3 loop is CASSLVGPGQGNLPQHF. For the CDR3, the DNA is TGTGCCAGCAGCTTAGTCGGACCGGGACAGGGCAACTTGCCCCAGCATTTT.